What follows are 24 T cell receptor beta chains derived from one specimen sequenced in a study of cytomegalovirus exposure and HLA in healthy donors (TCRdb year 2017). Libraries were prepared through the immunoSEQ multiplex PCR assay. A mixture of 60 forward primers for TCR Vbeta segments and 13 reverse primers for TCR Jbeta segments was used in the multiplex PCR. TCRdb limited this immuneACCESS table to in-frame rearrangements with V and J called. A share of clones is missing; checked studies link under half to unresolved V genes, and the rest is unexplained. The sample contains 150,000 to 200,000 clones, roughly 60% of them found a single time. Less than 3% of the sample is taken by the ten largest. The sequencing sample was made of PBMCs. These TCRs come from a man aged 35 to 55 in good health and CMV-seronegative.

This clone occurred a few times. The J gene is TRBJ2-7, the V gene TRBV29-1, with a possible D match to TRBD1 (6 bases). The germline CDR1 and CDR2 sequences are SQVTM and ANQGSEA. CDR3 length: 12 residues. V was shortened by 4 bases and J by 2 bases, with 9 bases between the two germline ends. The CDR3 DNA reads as TGCAGCGTTGCCAGGGGAGCCTACGAGCAGTACTTC. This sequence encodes CSVARGAYEQYF.

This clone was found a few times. CDR3 in amino acids: CATDRGRSQETQYF. Here the CDR3 DNA reads TGTGCCACCGACAGGGGTCGGAGCCAAGAGACCCAGTACTTC. The chain has TRBV7-7 and TRBJ2-5; TRBD1 aligns across 8 bases. Germline-derived CDR1 and CDR2 are SSHAT and FNYEAQ (reference sequence). The CDR3 has 14 amino acids. The V segment lost 10 bases and the J segment 1 base; nucleotides outside the gene matches: 8.

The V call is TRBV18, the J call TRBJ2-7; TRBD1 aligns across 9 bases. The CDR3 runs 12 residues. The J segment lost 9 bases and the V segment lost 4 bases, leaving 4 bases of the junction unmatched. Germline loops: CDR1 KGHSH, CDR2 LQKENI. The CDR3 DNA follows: TGTGCCAGCTCACTGGGACAGGGAGGGCAGTACTTC. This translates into CASSLGQGGQYF. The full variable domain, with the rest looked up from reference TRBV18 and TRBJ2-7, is NAGVMQNPRHLVRRRGQEARLRCSPMKGHSHVYWYRQLPEEGLKFMVYLQKENIIDESGMPKERFSAEFPKEGPSILRIQQVVRGDSAAYFCASSLGQGGQYFGPGTRLTVT.

CDR3 region: CASSIRQGGETQYF. Here the CDR3 DNA reads TGTGCCAGCAGTATACGACAGGGAGGCGAGACCCAGTACTTC. The chain carries TRBV27 and TRBJ2-5; a possible D gene is TRBD1 (7 bases). CDR1 MNHEY and CDR2 SMNVEV come from the germline V gene (reference sequence). The CDR3 sequence is 14 residues long. V lost 5 bases and J lost 5, with 15 bases in between.

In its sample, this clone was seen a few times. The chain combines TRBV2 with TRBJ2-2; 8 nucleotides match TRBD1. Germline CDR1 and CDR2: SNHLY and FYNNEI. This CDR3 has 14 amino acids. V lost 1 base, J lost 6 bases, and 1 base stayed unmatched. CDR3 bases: TGTGCCAGCAGTGAAGTACAGGGGGCCGGGGAGCTGTTTTTT. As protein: CASSEVQGAGELFF.

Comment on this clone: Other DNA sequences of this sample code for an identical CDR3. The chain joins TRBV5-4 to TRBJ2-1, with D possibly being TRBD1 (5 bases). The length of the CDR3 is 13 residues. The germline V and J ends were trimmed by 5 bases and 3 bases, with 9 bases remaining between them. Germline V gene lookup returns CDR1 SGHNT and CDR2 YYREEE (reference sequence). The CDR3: CASSLDSYNEQFF. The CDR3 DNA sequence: TGTGCCAGCAGTCTCGACAGCTACAATGAGCAGTTCTTC. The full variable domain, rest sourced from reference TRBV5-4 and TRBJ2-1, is ETGVTQSPTHLIKTRGQQVTLRCSSQSGHNTVSWYQQALGQGPQFIFQYYREEENGRGNFPPRFSGLQFPNYSSELNVNALELDDSALYLCASSLDSYNEQFFGPGTRLTVL.

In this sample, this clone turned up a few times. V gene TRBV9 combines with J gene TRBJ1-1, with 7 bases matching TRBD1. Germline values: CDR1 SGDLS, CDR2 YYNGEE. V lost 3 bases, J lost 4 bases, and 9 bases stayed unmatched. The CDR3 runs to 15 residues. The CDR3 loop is CASSAFRQGGTEAFF. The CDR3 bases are TGTGCCAGCAGCGCGTTTCGACAGGGCGGCACTGAAGCTTTCTTT.

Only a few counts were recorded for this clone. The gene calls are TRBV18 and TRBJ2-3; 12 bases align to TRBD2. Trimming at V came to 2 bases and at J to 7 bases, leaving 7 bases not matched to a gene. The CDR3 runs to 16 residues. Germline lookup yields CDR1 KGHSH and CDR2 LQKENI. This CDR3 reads CASSPILAGGHNTQYF. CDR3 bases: TGTGCCAGCTCACCAATACTAGCGGGGGGTCATAATACGCAGTATTTT.

The CDR3: CASSLAVARGGPSTDTQYF. For the CDR3, the DNA is TGTGCCAGCAGCTTAGCAGTTGCTCGGGGAGGGCCTTCTACAGATACGCAGTATTTT. V is TRBV7-2 and J is TRBJ2-3; 7 nucleotides agree with TRBD2. V lost 0 bases, J lost 3 bases, and 15 bases stayed unmatched. CDR1 and CDR2 from the germline V gene are SGHTA and FQGNSA. The CDR3 has 19 residues.

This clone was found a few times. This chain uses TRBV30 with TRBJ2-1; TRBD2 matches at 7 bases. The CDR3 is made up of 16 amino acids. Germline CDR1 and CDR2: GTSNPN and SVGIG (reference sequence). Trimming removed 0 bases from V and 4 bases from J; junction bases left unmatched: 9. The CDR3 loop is CAWSVPVGGHYNEQFF. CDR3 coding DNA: TGTGCCTGGAGTGTACCAGTGGGAGGGCATTACAATGAGCAGTTCTTC.

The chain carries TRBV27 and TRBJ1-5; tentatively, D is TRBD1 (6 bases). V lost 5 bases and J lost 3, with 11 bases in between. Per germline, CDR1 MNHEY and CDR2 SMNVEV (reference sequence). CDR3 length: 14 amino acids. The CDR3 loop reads CASSPQGSNQPQHF. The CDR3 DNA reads TGTGCCAGCAGTCCCCAGGGGTCCAATCAGCCCCAGCATTTT.

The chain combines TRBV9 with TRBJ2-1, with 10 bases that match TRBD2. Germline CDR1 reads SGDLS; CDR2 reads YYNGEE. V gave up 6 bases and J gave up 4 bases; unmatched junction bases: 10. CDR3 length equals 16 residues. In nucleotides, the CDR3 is TGTGCCAGCACCCCCCTTAGCGGGAGGACATACAATGAGCAGTTCTTC. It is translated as CASTPLSGRTYNEQFF.

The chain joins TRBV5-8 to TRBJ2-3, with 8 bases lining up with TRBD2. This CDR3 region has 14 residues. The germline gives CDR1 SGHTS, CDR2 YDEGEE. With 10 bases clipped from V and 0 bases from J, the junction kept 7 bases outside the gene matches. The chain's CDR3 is CAGKRELSTDTQYF. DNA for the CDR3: TGTGCCGGAAAGCGGGAGCTTAGCACAGATACGCAGTATTTT.

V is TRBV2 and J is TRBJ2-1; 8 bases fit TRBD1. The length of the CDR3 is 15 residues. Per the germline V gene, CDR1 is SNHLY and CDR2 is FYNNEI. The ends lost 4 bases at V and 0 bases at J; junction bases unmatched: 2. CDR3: CASSAGTGSYNEQFF. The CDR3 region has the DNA TGTGCCAGCAGTGCCGGGACAGGCTCCTACAATGAGCAGTTCTTC.

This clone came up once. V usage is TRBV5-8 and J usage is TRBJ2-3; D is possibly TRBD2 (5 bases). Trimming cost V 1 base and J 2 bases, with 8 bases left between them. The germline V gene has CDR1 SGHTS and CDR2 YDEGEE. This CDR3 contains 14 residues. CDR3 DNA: TGTGCCAGCAGCTTGACAGACTACACAGATACGCAGTATTTT. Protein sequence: CASSLTDYTDTQYF.

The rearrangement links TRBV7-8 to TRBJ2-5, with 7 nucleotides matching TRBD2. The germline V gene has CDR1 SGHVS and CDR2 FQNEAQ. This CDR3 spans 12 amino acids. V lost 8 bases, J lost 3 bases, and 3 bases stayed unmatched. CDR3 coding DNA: TGTGCCAGCGGGGGGGTGGAAGAGACCCAGTACTTC. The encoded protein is CASGGVEETQYF.

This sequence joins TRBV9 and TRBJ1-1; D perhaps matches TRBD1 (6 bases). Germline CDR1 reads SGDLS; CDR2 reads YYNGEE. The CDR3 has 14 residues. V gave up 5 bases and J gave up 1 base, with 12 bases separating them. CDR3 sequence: CASRKVGGNTEAFF. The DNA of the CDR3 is TGTGCCAGCAGAAAAGTAGGGGGGAACACTGAAGCTTTCTTT.

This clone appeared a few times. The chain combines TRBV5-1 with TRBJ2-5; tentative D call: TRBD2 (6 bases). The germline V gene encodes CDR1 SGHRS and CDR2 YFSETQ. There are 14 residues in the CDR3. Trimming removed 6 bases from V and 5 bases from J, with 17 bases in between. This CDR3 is CASTITSAGETQYF. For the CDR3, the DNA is TGCGCCAGCACCATTACCTCCGCGGGGGAGACCCAGTACTTC.

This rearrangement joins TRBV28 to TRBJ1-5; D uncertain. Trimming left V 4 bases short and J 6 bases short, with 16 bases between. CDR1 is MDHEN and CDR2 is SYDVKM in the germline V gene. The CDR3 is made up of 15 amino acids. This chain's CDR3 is CASSSAQVNSQPQHF. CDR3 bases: TGTGCCAGCAGTTCGGCGCAGGTGAACAGTCAGCCCCAGCATTTT. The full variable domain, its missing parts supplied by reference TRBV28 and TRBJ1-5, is DVKVTQSSRYLVKRTGEKVFLECVQDMDHENMFWYRQDPGLGLRLIYFSYDVKMKEKGDIPEGYSVSREKKERFSLILESASTNQTSMYLCASSSAQVNSQPQHFGDGTRLSIL.

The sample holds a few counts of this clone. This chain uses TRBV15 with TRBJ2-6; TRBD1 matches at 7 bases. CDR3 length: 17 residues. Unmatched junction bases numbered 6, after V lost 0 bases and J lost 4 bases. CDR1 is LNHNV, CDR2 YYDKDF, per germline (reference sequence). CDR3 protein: CATSREVKGAGANVLTF. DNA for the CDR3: TGTGCCACCAGCAGAGAGGTAAAGGGGGCCGGGGCCAACGTCCTGACTTTC.

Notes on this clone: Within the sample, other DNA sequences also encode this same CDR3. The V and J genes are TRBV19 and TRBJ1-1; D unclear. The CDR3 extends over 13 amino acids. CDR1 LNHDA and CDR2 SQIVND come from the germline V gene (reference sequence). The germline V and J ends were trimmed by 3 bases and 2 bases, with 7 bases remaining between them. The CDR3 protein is CASSIRGNTEAFF. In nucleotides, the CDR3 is TGTGCCAGTAGTATTCGAGGAAACACTGAAGCTTTCTTT.

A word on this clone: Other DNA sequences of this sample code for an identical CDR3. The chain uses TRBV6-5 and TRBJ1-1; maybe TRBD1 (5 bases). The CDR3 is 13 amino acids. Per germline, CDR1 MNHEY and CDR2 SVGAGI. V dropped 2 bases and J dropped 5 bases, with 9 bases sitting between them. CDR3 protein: CASSYRGGTEAFF. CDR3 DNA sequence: TGTGCCAGCAGTTACAGGGGTGGGACTGAAGCTTTCTTT.

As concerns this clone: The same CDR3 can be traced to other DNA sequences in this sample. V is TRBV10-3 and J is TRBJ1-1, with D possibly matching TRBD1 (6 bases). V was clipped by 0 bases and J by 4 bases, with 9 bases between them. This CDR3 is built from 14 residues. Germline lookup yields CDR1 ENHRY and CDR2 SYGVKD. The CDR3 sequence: CAISESGGVTEAFF. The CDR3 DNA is TGTGCCATCAGTGAGTCTGGGGGCGTCACTGAAGCTTTCTTT.

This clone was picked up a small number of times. The CDR3 nucleotides are TGTGCCAGTAGTAGTAGGGGGCAAACCCTCCACTTT. Its translation is CASSSRGQTLHF. The V and J genes are TRBV19 and TRBJ1-6; TRBD1 agrees at 7 bases. The V and J ends lost 4 bases and 14 bases, in that order; junction bases with no gene match: 5. This CDR3 is 12 amino acids long. From germline, CDR1 is LNHDA and CDR2 SQIVND (reference sequence).